This T cell receptor (beta chain) was identified during a study of CD8+CD57+ T cells in acquired aplastic anemia listed by TCRdb under 2018. Study-level background: On average, sorted CD4+ and CD8+ cells yielded about 3 ug of extracted DNA, with a range of roughly 0.19 to 27.4 ug. Mean read counts for healthy donor samples were about 10 million for CD4+ cells and 11.0 million for CD8+ cells. Beyond this particular receptor, the publication reports: CD8+ Simpson's diversity did not differ significantly between patients and healthy controls (P=0.060). Over 25 CD8+ CDR3 sequences were found in both patients and controls but appeared to be highly expressed in patients and within the immunodominant clones of the patients.

This clonotype was detected many times. No cognate antigen has been identified for it. No base quality values were provided; no much bigger clone lies one nucleotide off. Taken from the germline V gene (reference sequence), the CDR1 and CDR2 loops are LGHDT and YNNKEL. The germline ends are 10 bases apart after V is trimmed by 4 bases and J by 9 bases. The CDR3 numbers 12 residues from cysteine through phenylalanine. Here the CDR3 DNA is all that survives: 36 bases in frame from base 1. Profiling of TCR beta VDJ combinations and CDR3 sequences used genomic DNA as the template. TCR repertoire sequencing was run on an Illumina HiSeq 2000. The study's processing was this. TRBV/TRBJ rearrangement plots, CDR3 size and DJ length profiles, and Simpson's diversity index were used to evaluate the repertoires. The immunodominant clone was defined as the most abundant DNA sequence in deep sequencing data. CDR3 amino acid sequences were screened for sharing across subjects and compared with published repertoires and the VDJdb database. The public reads were reprocessed in TCRdb via fastp at Q25 and MiXCR, keeping in-frame beta chains. CDR3 protein duplicates are merged, each entry listing the most common genes and DNA. The V and J calls were determined by TCRdb, not by the authors. The sample table holds about 160,000 distinct CDR3 sequences, of which approximately 40% were seen once. About 1.1% of the sample is held by the ten biggest clonotypes.

The study deep-sequenced TCR repertoires of sorted CD4+ and CD8+ blood T cells from severe aplastic anemia patients and healthy subjects. Ficoll-Paque density gradient centrifugation was used to isolate peripheral blood mononuclear cells. CD4+ and CD8+ T cells were sorted by FACS or magnetic beads before DNA extraction. The source of this sequence is a human donor in good health. The V and J genes are TRBV3-1 and TRBJ2-1; no confident D gene assignment can be made. The material sequenced was sorted CD4+, CD8+, or CD8+CD57+ T cells (not recorded which) from PBMCs. The CDR3 has the sequence CASSPNLLEQFF. The nucleotide sequence reads as follows: TGTGCCAGCAGCCCGAATTTACTTGAGCAGTTCTTC.